One and the same sample provided the 3 T cell receptor beta chains below, sequenced in a study of OX40 agonist ivuxolimab in advanced cancers. Using immunoSEQ multiplex PCR, the repertoire was profiled, and TCRdb retains in-frame clones only, with some absent. The sample holds over 35,000 clones, about 89% seen once. The sample was CD4+ or CD8+ T cells sorted from blood, taken in a trial of the OX40 agonist ivuxolimab. Receptors were obtained from an adult with an advanced solid tumor such as melanoma, head and neck, liver or kidney cancer.

In nucleotides, the CDR3 is TGTGCCAGCAGCTCCGACAGGGTGGGTGGAAACACCATATATTTT. Protein product: CASSSDRVGGNTIYF. The gene calls are TRBV7-6 and TRBJ1-3, with 7 bases aligning to TRBD1. Germline CDR1 SGHVS, CDR2 FNYEAQ. This CDR3 comprises 15 residues. Germline trimming cut 4 bases from V and 3 bases from J; bases unmatched to any gene: 6.

This chain uses TRBV28 with TRBJ2-7; D tentatively fits TRBD1 or TRBD2 (5 bases each). The CDR3 sequence is 18 residues long. Per the germline V gene, CDR1 is MDHEN and CDR2 is SYDVKM. Deletions cut 5 bases from V and 0 bases from J, with 23 bases between. The CDR3 DNA follows: TGTGCCAGCAGTAGAGGACGAGGGAGCCAGGGACGCTCCTACGAGCAGTACTTC. Protein product: CASSRGRGSQGRSYEQYF.

This clone showed up just once. This chain joins TRBV28 and TRBJ1-5; 10 positions agree with TRBD1. The CDR3 covers 18 residues. The V segment lost 3 bases and the J segment 7 bases; nucleotides outside the gene matches: 15. In germline, CDR1 is MDHEN, CDR2 SYDVKM. The CDR3 coding sequence is TGTGCCAGCAGTTTTTTGCCTTCCTCCGGGACAGGGGTGCAGCCCCAGCATTTT. Translating it yields CASSFLPSSGTGVQPQHF. Looking up the rest from reference TRBV28 and TRBJ1-5 gives the full variable domain: DVKVTQSSRYLVKRTGEKVFLECVQDMDHENMFWYRQDPGLGLRLIYFSYDVKMKEKGDIPEGYSVSREKKERFSLILESASTNQTSMYLCASSFLPSSGTGVQPQHFGDGTRLSIL.